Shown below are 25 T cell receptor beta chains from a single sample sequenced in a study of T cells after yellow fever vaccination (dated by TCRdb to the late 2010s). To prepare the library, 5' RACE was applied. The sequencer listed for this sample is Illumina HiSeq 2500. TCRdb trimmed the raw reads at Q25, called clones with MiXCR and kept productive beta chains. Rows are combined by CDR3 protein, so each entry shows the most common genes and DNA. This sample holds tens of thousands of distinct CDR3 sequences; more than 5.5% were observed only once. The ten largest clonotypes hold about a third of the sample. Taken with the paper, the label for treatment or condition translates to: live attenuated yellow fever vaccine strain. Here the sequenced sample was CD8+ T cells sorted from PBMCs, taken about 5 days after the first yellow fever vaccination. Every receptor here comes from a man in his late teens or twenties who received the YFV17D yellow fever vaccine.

CDR3 sequence reads: CSASERENEQFF. CDR3 coding DNA: TGCAGCGCAAGCGAGAGGGAGAATGAGCAGTTCTTC. The chain combines TRBV29-1 with TRBJ2-1, with D possibly being TRBD2 (5 bases). Per the germline V gene, CDR1 is SQVTM and CDR2 is ANQGSEA. V was cut by 7 bases and J by 7 bases, with 14 bases left in between. This CDR3 region has 12 residues.

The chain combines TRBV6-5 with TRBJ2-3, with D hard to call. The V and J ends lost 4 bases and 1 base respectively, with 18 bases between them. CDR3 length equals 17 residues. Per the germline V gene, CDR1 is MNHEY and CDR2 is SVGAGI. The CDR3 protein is CASSFTLDGWGTDTQYF. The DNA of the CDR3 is TGTGCCAGCAGTTTCACCCTGGACGGTTGGGGCACAGATACGCAGTATTTT.

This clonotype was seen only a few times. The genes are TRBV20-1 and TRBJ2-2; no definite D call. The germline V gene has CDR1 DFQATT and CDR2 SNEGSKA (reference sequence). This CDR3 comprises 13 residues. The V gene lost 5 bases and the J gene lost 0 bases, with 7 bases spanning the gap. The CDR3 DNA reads TGCAGTGCTTCAAAGGCGAACACCGGGGAGCTGTTTTTT. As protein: CSASKANTGELFF.

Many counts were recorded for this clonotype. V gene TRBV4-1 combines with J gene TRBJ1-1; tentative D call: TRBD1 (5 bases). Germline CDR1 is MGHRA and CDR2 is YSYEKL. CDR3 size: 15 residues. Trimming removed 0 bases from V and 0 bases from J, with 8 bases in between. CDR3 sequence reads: CASSQEGTVNTEAFF. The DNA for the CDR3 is TGCGCCAGCAGCCAAGAGGGGACGGTGAACACTGAAGCTTTCTTT.

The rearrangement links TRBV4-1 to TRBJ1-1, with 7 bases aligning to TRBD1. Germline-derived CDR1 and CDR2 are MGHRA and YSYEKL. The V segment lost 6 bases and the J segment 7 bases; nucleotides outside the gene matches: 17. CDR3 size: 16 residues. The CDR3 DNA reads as TGCGCCAGCAGAATAGAGCCCCAGGGGGGGCTGGTTGAAGCTTTCTTT. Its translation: CASRIEPQGGLVEAFF.

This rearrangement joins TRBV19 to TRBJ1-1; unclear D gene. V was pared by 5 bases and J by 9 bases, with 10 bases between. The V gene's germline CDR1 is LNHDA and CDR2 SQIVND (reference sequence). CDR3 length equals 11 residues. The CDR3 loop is CASSVVSQAFF. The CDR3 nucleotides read TGTGCCAGTAGTGTGGTCAGCCAAGCTTTCTTT.

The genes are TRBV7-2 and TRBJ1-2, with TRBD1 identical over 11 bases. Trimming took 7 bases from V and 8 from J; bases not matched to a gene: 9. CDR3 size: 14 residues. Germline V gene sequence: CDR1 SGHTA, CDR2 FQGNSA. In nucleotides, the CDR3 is TGTGCCAGCACCCGGGACAGGGGGAGTTGGGGCTACACCTTC. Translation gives CASTRDRGSWGYTF.

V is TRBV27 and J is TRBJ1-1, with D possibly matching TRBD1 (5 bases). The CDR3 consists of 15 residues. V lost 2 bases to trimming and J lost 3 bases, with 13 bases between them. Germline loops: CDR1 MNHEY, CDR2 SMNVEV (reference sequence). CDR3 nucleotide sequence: TGTGCCAGCAGTTTAGGGGGAGATCCGGACACTGAAGCTTTCTTT. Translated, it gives CASSLGGDPDTEAFF.

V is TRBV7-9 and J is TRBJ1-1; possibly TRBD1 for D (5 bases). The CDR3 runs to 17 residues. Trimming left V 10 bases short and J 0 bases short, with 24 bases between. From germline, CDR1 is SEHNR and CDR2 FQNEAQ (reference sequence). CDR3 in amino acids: CAIRPPEGRHMNTEAFF. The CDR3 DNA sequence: TGTGCCATCCGGCCGCCGGAGGGGCGGCACATGAACACTGAAGCTTTCTTT.

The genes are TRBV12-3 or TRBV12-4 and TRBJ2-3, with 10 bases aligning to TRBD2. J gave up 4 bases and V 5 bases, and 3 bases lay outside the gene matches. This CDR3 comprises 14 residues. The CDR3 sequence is CASSSGGVPDTQYF. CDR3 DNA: TGTGCCAGCAGTAGCGGGGGGGTCCCAGATACGCAGTATTTT.

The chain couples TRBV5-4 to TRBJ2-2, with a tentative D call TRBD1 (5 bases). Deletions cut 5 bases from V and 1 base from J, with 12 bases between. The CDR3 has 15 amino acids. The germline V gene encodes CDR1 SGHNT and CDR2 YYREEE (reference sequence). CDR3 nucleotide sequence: TGTGCCAGCAGTTCCAGGGATAAGAACACCGGGGAGCTGTTTTTT. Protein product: CASSSRDKNTGELFF.

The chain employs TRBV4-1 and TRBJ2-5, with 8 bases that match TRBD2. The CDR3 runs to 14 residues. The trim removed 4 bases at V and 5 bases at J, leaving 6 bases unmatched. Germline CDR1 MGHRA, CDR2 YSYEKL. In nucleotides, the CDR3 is TGCGCCAGCAGCCTGGCGGGGGGATGGGAGACCCAGTACTTC. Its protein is CASSLAGGWETQYF.

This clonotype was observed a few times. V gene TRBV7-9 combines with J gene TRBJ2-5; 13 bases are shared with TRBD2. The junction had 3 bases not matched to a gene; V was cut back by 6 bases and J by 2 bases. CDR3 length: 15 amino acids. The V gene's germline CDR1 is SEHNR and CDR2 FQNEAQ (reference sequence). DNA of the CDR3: TGTGCCAGCAGACTAGCGGGGGGGTTTCAAGAGACCCAGTACTTC. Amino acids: CASRLAGGFQETQYF. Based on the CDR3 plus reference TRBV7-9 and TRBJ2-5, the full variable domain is DTGVSQNPRHKITKRGQNVTFRCDPISEHNRLYWYRQTLGQGPEFLTYFQNEAQLEKSRLLSDRFSAERPKGSFSTLEIQRTEQGDSAMYLCASRLAGGFQETQYFGPGTRLLVL.

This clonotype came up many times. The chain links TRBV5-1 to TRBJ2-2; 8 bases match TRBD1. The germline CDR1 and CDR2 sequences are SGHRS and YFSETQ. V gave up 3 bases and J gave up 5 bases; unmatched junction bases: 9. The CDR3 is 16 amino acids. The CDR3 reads CASSSGQGEWTGELFF. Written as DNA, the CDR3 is TGCGCCAGCAGCTCTGGACAGGGCGAATGGACCGGGGAGCTGTTTTTT.

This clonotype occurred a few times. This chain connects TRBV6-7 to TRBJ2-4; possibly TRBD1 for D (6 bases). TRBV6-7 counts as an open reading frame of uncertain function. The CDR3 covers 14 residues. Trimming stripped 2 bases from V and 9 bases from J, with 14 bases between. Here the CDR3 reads CASSYPGVRGIQYF. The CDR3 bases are TGTGCCAGCAGTTACCCAGGGGTGAGGGGCATTCAGTACTTC.

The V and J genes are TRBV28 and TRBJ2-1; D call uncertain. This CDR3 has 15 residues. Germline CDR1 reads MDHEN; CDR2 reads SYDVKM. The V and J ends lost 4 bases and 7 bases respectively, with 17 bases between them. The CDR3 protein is CASSSLDVQKNEQFF. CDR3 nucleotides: TGTGCCAGCAGTTCCCTAGATGTACAGAAAAATGAGCAGTTCTTC.

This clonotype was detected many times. Here the CDR3 DNA reads TGCAGCGTTGAGGGGGAATCTGACGGGGGGACCCAAGAGACCCAGTACTTC. As protein: CSVEGESDGGTQETQYF. The chain joins TRBV29-1 to TRBJ2-5; 7 bases match TRBD2. The germline gives CDR1 SQVTM, CDR2 ANQGSEA. This CDR3 is built from 17 residues. V was pared by 3 bases and J by 1 base, with 14 bases of the junction left unmatched.

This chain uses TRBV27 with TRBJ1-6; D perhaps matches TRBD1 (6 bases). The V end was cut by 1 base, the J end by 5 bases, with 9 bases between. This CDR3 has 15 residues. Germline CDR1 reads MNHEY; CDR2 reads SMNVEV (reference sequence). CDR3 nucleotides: TGTGCCAGCAGTTTATGGGGGGCCGATAATTCACCCCTCCACTTT. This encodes CASSLWGADNSPLHF.

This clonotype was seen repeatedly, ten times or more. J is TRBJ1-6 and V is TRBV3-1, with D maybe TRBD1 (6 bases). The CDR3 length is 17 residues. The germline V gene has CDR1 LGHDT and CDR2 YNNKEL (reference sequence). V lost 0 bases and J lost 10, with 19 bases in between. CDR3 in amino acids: CASSQEGRRGGNSPLHF. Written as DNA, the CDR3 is TGTGCCAGCAGCCAAGAGGGACGAAGGGGGGGCAACTCACCCCTCCACTTT.

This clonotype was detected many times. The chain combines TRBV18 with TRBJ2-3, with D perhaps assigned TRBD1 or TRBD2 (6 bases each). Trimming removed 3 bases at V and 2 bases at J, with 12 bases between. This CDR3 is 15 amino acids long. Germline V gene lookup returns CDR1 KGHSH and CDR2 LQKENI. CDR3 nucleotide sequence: TGTGCCAGCTCACCCTCGGGGGCGATCACAGATACGCAGTATTTT. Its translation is CASSPSGAITDTQYF.

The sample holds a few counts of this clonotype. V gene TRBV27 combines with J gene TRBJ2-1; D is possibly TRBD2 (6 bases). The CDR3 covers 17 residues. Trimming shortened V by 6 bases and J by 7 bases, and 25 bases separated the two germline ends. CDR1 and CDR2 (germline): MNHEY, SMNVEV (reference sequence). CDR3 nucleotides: TGTGCCAGCAGCCTCACTGGACGGGGTAGTGGGGGGAATGAGCAGTTCTTC. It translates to CASSLTGRGSGGNEQFF.

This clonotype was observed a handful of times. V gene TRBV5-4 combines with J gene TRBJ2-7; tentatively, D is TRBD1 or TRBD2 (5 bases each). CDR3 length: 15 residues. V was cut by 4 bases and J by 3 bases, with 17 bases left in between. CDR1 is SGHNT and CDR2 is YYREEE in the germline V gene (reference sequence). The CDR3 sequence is CASSASSGPNYEQYF. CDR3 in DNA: TGTGCCAGCAGCGCGAGTTCGGGGCCCAACTACGAGCAGTACTTC.

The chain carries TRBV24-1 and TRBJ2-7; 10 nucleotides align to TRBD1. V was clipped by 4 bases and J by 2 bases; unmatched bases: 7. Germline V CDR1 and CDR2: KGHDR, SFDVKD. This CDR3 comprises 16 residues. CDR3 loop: CATSEPGTGDAYEQYV. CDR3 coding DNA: TGTGCCACCAGTGAGCCCGGGACAGGGGATGCCTACGAGCAGTACGTC.

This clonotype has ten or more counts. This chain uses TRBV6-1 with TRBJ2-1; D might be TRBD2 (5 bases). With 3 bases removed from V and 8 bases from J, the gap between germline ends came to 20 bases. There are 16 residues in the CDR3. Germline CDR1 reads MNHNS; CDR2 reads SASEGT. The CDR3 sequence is CASSEFRGFGFDEQFF. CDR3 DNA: TGTGCCAGCAGTGAGTTCCGGGGTTTTGGTTTCGATGAGCAGTTCTTC.

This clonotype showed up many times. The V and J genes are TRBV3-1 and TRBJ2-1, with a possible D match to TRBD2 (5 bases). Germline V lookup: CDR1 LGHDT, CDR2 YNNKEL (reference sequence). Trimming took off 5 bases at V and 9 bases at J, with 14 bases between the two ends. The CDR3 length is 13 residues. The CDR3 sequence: CASSTPSRGEQFF. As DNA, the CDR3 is TGTGCCAGCAGCACCCCTAGCCGGGGTGAGCAGTTCTTC.